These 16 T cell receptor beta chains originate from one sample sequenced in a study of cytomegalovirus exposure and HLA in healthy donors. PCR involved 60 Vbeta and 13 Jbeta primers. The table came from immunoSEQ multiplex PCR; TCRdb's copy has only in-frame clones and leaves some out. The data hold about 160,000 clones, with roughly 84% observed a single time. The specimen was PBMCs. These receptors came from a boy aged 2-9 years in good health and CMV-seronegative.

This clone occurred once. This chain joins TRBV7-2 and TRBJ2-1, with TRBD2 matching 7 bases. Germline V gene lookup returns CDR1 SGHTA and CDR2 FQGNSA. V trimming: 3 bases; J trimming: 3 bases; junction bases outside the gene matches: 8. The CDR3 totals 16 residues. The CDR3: CASSLGGLAVYNEQFF. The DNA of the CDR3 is TGTGCCAGCAGCTTGGGAGGTCTAGCGGTCTACAATGAGCAGTTCTTC.

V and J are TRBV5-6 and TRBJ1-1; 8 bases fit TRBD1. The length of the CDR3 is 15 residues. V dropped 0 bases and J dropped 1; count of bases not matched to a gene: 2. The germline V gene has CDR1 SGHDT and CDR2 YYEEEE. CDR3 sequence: CASSLGDRPNTEAFF. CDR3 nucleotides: TGTGCCAGCAGCTTGGGGGACAGGCCGAACACTGAAGCTTTCTTT.

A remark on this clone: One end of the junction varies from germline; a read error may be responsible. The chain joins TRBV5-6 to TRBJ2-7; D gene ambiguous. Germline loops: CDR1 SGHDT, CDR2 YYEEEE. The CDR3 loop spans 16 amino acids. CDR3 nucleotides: TGTGCCAGCAGCGAGCTTGAGCCCCACGGTACCTACGGGCAGTACTTC. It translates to CASSELEPHGTYGQYF. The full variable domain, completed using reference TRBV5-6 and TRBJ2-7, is DAGVTQSPTHLIKTRGQQVTLRCSPKSGHDTVSWYQQALGQGPQFIFQYYEEEERQRGNFPDRFSGHQFPNYSSELNVNALLLGDSALYLCASSELEPHGTYGQYFGPGTRLTVT.

The CDR3: CASSFLGPQGEKLFF. As DNA, the CDR3 is TGTGCCAGCAGTTTTTTGGGCCCCCAGGGGGAAAAACTGTTTTTT. V is TRBV28 and J is TRBJ1-4; D is perhaps TRBD1 (6 bases). CDR3 length: 15 residues. Trimming took off 3 bases at V and 8 bases at J, with 16 bases between the two ends. Germline loops: CDR1 MDHEN, CDR2 SYDVKM.

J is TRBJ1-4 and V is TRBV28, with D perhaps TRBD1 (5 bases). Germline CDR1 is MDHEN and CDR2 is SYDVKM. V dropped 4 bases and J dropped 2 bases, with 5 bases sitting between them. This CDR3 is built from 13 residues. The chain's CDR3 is CASSSGTNEKLFF. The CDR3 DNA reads TGTGCCAGCAGTTCAGGGACTAATGAAAAACTGTTTTTT.

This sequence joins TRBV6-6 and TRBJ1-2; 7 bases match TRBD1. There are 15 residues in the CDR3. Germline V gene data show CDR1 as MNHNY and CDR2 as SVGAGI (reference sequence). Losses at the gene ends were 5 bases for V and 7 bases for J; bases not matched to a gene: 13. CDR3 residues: CASSPGYRQGSGYTF. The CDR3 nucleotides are TGTGCCAGCAGTCCGGGATATCGACAGGGTAGTGGCTACACCTTC.

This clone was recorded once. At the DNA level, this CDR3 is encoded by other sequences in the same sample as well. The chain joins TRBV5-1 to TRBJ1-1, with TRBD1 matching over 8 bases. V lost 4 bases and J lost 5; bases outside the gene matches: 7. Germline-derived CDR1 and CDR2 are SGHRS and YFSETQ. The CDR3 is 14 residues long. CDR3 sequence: CASSLGQGGTEAFF. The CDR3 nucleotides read TGCGCCAGCAGCCTCGGACAGGGAGGGACTGAAGCTTTCTTT.

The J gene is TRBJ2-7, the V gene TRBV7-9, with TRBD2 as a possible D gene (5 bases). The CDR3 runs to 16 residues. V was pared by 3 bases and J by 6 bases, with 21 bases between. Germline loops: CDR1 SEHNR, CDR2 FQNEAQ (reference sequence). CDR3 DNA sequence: TGTGCCAGCAGCTTTGGGCTACGTGGGAGTCCTCTCGAGCAGTACTTC. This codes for CASSFGLRGSPLEQYF.

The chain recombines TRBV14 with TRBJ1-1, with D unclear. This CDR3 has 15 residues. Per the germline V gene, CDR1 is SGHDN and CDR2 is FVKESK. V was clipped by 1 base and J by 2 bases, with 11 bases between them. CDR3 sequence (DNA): TGTGCCAGCAGCCAAGTTTACTCAGGCAACACTGAAGCTTTCTTT. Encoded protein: CASSQVYSGNTEAFF.

The CDR3 nucleotides read TGTGCCAGCAGCCCTACAGTGAGGAACACTGAAGCTTTCTTT. Protein product: CASSPTVRNTEAFF. V is TRBV11-2 and J is TRBJ1-1; D call uncertain. CDR1 and CDR2 from the germline V gene are SGHAT and FQNNGV. The CDR3 has 14 residues. The V and J ends lost 5 bases and 1 base respectively, with 11 bases between them.

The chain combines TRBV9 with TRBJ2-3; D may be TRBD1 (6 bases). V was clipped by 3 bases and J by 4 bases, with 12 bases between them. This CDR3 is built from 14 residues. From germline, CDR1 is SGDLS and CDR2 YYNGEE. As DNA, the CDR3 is TGTGCCAGCAGCGAACAGGGTCGGGCAGATACGCAGTATTTT. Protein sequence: CASSEQGRADTQYF. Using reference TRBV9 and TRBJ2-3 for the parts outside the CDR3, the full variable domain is DSGVTQTPKHLITATGQRVTLRCSPRSGDLSVYWYQQSLDQGLQFLIQYYNGEERAKGNILERFSAQQFPDLHSELNLSSLELGDSALYFCASSEQGRADTQYFGPGTRLTVL.

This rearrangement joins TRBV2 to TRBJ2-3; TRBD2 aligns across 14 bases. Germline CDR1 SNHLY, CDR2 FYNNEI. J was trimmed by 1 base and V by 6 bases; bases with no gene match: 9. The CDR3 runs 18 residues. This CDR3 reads CASSERLAGGVGTDTQYF. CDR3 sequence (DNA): TGTGCCAGCAGCGAGCGACTAGCGGGAGGGGTAGGCACAGATACGCAGTATTTT.

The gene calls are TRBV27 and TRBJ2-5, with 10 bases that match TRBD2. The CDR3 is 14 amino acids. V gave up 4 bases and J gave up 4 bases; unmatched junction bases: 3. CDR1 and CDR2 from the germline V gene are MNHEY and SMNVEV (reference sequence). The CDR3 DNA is TGTGCCAGCAGTTCTAGCGGGAGTTTAGAGACCCAGTACTTC. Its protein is CASSSSGSLETQYF.

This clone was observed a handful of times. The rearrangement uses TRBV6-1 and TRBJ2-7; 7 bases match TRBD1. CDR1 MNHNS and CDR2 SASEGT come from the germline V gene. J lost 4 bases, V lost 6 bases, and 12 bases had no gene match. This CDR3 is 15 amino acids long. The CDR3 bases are TGTGCCAGCAGGGAGGTCCCGGGACAGACTTACGAGCAGTACTTC. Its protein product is CASREVPGQTYEQYF.

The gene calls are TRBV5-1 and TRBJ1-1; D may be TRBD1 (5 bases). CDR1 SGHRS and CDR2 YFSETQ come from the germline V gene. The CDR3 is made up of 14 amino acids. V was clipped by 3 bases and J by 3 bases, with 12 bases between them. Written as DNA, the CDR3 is TGCGCCAGCAGCTCAGGGTTGGTGGACACTGAAGCTTTCTTT. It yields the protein CASSSGLVDTEAFF.

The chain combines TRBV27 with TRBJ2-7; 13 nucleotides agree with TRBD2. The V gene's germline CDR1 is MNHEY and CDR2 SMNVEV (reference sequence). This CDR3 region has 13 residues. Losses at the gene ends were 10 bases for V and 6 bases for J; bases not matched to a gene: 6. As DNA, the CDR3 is TGTGCCACCTTTCGGACTAGCGGGAGCGAGCAGTACTTC. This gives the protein CATFRTSGSEQYF.